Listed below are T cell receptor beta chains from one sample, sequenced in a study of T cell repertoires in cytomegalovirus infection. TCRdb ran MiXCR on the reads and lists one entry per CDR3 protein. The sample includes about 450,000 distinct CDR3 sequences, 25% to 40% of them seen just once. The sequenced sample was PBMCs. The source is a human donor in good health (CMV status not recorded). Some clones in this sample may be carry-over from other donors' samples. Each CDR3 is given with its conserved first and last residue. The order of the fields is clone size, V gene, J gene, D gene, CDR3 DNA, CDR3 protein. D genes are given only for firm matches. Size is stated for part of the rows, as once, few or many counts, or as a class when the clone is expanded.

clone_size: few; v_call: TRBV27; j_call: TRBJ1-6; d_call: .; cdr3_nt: TGTGCCAGCAGTTTTTGGGCCAAAACGAGCTCCTATAATTCACCCCTCCACTTT; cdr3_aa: CASSFWAKTSSYNSPLHF
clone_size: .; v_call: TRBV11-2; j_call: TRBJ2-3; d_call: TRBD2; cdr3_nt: TGTGCCAGCAGCCCCCGACTAGCGGGGGTGGGAGATACGCAGTATTTT; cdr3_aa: CASSPRLAGVGDTQYF
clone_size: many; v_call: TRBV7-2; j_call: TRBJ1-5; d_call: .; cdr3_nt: TGTGCCAGCAGCTTAGGATACGGTAGCAATCAGCCCCAGCATTTT; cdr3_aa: CASSLGYGSNQPQHF
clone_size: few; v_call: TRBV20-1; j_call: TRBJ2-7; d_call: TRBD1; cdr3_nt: TGCAGTGCTCACGGGACAGGGGTCTCCTACGAGCAGTACTTC; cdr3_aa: CSAHGTGVSYEQYF
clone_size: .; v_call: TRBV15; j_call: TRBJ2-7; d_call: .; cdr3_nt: TGTGCCACCAGCAGAGGTGACAGCACCTACGAGCAGTACTTC; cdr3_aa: CATSRGDSTYEQYF
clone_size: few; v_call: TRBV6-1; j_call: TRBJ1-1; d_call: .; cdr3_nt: TGTGCCAGCAACCAAAACCGGGGAATGAACACTGAAGCTTTCTTT; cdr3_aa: CASNQNRGMNTEAFF
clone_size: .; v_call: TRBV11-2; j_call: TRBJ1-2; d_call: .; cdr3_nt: TGTGCCAGCAGCTTGGGACACTCGGGGAACTATGGCTACACCTTC; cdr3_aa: CASSLGHSGNYGYTF
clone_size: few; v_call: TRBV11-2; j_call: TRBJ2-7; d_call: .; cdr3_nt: TGTGCCAGCAGCTTAATACAGGCCTACGAGCAGTACTTC; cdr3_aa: CASSLIQAYEQYF
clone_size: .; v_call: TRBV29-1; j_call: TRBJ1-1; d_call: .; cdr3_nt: TGCAGCGTCCAGACAGATAACACTGAAGCTTTCTTT; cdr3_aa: CSVQTDNTEAFF
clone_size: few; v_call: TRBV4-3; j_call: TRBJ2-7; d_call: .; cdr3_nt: TGCGCCAGCAGCCAAGCTGAGGGGAGCGAGCAGTACTTC; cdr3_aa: CASSQAEGSEQYF
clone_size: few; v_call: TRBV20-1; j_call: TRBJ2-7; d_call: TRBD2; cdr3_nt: TGCAGTGCTAGAAGCCTGGGACTAGCGGGGACCTACGAGCAGTACTTC; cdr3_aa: CSARSLGLAGTYEQYF
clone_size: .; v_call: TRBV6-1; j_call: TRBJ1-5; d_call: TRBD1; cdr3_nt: TGTGCCAGCATGCCAGGGGGGAAGAGCAATCAGCCCCAGCATTTT; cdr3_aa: CASMPGGKSNQPQHF
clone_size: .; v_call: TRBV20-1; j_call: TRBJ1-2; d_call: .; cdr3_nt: TGCAGTGCAAAGGGGGCTAACTATGGCTACACCTTC; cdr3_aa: CSAKGANYGYTF
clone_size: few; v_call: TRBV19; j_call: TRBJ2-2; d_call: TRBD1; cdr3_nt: TGTGCCAGTAGTATGGACAGGCCAAACACCGGGGAGCTGTTTTTT; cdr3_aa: CASSMDRPNTGELFF
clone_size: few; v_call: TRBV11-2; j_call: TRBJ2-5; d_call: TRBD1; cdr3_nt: TGTGCCAGCAGCTTGGTCAGGGGGCCGCAAGAGACCCAGTACTTC; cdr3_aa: CASSLVRGPQETQYF
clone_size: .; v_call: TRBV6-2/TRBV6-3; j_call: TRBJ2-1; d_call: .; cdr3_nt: TGTGCCAGCACCCCGTGGGGGGGGGGCCCCAATGAGCAGTTCTTC; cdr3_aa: CASTPWGGGPNEQFF
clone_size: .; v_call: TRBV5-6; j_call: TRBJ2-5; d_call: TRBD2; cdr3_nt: TGTGCCAGCTCCGGGACTAGCGGGGGAAAAGAGACCCAGTACTTC; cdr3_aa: CASSGTSGGKETQYF
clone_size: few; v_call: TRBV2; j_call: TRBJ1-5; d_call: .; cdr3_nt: TGTGCCAGCAGCCCCCAAGCCAGTAGTTATAGCAATCAGCCCCAGCATTTT; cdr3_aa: CASSPQASSYSNQPQHF
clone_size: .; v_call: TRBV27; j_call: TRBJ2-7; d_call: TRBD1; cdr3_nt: TGTGCCAGCAGTTCCCAGGGGGTCGAGCAGTACTTC; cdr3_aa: CASSSQGVEQYF
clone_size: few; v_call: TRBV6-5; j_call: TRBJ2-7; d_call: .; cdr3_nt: TGTGCCAGCAGTTCTTTGCGGGGCGGGAACTACGAGCAGTACTTC; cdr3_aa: CASSSLRGGNYEQYF
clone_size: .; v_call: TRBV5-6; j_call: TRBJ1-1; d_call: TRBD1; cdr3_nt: TGTGCCAGCAGGAGGACAGGGTTCACTGAAGCTTTCTTT; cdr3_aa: CASRRTGFTEAFF
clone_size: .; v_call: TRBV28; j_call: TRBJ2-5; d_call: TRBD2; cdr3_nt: TGTGCCAGCAGTCCCGGACTAGCGGGGTCCTCCGAGACCCAGTACTTC; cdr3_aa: CASSPGLAGSSETQYF
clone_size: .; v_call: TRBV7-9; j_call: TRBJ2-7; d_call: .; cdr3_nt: TGTGCCAGCAGCTTAGCCCAGGCAGGACGCTACGAGCAGTACTTC; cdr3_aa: CASSLAQAGRYEQYF
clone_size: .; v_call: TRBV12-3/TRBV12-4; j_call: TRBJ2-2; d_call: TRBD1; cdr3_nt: TGTGCCAGCAGTTTACAGGGGGCTGGCGGGGAGCTGTTTTTT; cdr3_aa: CASSLQGAGGELFF
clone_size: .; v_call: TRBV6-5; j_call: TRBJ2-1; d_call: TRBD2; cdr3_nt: TGTGCCAGCAGTTATTTGACAGCGTTTGTGCGGGGGGCTGCGGATGAGCAGTTCTTC; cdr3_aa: CASSYLTAFVRGAADEQFF
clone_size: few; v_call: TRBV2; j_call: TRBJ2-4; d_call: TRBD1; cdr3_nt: TGTGCCAGCAGTCGTCAACAGGGGGACAAAAACATTCAGTACTTC; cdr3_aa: CASSRQQGDKNIQYF
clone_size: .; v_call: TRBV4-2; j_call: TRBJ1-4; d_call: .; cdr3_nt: TGTGCCAGCAGCCAAGATCCACGGGCAACTAATGAAAAACTGTTTTTT; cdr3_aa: CASSQDPRATNEKLFF
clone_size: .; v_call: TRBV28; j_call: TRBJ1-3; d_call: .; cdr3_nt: TGTGCCAGCAACCTTTACTCTGGAAACACCATATATTTT; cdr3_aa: CASNLYSGNTIYF
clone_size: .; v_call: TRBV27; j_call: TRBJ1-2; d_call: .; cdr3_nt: TGTGCCAGCAGAAAACCCAACTATGGCTACACCTTC; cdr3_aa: CASRKPNYGYTF
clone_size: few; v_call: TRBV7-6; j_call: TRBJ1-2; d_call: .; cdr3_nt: TGTGCCAGCAGCCCATCCGGGACACTCAACTATGGCTACACCTTC; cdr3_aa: CASSPSGTLNYGYTF
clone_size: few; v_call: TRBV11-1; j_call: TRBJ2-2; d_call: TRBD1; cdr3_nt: TGTGCCAGCAGCTTAGCCCAGGGGGCGCGGACCGGGGAGCTGTTTTTT; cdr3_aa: CASSLAQGARTGELFF
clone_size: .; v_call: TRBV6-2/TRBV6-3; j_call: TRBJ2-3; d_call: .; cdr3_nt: TGTGCCAGCAGTTATGTGGGGGCCAGCACAGATACGCAGTATTTT; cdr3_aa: CASSYVGASTDTQYF
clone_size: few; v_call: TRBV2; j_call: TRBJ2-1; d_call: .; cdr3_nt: TGTGCCAGCAGTGAAGCGTTCGGCGGGGGCCCTTACAATGAGCAGTTCTTC; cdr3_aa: CASSEAFGGGPYNEQFF
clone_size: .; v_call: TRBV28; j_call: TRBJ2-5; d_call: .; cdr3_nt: TGTGCCAGCAGTGTCCTCGGTGGGGGGCTGGAGACCCAGTACTTC; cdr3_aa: CASSVLGGGLETQYF
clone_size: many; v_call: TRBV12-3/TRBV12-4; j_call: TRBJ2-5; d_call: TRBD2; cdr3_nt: TGTGCCAGCACCTCCTTAGCGGGGGCCGGGACCCAGTACTTC; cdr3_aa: CASTSLAGAGTQYF
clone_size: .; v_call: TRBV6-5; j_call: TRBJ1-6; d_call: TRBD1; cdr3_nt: TGTGCCAGCAGTTCACAAGGGACAGTGAGTTCACCCCTCCACTTT; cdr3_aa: CASSSQGTVSSPLHF
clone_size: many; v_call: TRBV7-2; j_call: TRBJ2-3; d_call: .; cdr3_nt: TGTGCCAGCAGCTTAGGTCCCCTCAACACAGATACGCAGTATTTT; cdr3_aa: CASSLGPLNTDTQYF
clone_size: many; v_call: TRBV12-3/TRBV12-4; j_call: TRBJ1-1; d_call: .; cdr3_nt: TGTGCCAGCAGCCCCGGGGGCGACACTGAAGCTTTCTTT; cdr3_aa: CASSPGGDTEAFF
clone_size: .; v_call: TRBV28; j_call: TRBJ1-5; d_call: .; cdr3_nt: TGTGCCAGCAGTTTAACAACAGGGTTCGGAAATCAGCCCCAGCATTTT; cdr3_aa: CASSLTTGFGNQPQHF
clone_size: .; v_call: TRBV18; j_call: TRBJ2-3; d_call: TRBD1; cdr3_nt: TGTGCCAGCAAAACCGGACAGGGGACCAGGACGCAGTATTTT; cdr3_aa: CASKTGQGTRTQYF
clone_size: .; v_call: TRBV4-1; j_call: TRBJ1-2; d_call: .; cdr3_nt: TGCGCCAGCAGCCCCGACTTTCATGGCTACACCTTC; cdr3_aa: CASSPDFHGYTF
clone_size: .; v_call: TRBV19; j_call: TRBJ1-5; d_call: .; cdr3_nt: TGTGCCAGTAGTATGGGGGGACCCTATGGTCAGCCCCAGCATTTT; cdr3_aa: CASSMGGPYGQPQHF
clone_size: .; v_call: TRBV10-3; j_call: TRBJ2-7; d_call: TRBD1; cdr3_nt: TGTGCCATCACAGGCGACAGGGACGAGCAGTACTTC; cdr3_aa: CAITGDRDEQYF
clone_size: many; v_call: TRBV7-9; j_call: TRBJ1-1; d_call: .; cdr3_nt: TGTGCCAGCAGCTTAGATGGGGATCCGGGTGAAGCTTTCTTT; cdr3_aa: CASSLDGDPGEAFF
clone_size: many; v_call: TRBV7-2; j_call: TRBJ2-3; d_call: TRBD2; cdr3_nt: TGTGCCAGCAGCCCACCACTAGCGGCGCAGTATTTT; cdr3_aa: CASSPPLAAQYF
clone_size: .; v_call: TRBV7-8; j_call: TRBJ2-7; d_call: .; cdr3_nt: TGTGCCAGCAACAACCTAGCTGGGACATGGAGCTCCTACGAGCAGTACTTC; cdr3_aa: CASNNLAGTWSSYEQYF
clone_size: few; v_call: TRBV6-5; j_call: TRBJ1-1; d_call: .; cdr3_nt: TGTGCCAGCAGAGCAGGGACCCTGATGAACACTGAAGCTTTCTTT; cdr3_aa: CASRAGTLMNTEAFF
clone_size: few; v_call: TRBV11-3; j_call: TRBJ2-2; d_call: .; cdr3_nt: TGTGCCAGCGGGGGGGCGCGCACCGGGGAGCTGTTTTTT; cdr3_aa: CASGGARTGELFF
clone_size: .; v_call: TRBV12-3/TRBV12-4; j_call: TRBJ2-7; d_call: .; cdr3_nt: TGTGCCAGCAGTGATCAGGGCCTAAGAGAGCAGTACTTC; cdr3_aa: CASSDQGLREQYF